This passage covers 20 T cell receptor beta chains from one sample sequenced in a study of T cells after yellow fever vaccination. TCRdb called the 5' RACE reads again in MiXCR, with one record for every CDR3 protein. Here the sample spans 300,000 or so distinct CDR3 sequences, approximately 8% being singletons. Source: PBMCs, taken roughly seven weeks after the first yellow fever vaccination. The source is a man younger than 35 who received the YFV17D yellow fever vaccine.

The chain carries TRBV4-3 and TRBJ2-7; TRBD1 or TRBD2 may be the D gene (5 bases each). Germline CDR1 LGHNA, CDR2 YSLEER. V was pared by 0 bases and J by 3 bases, with 18 bases between. The CDR3 sequence is 17 residues long. The CDR3 DNA sequence: TGCGCCAGCAGCCAAGATCGGGGCGGAATTGCTAACTACGAGCAGTACTTC. Amino acid sequence: CASSQDRGGIANYEQYF.

This clonotype has more than one count but fewer than ten. The chain carries TRBV20-1 and TRBJ2-4; TRBD2 matches 10 bases. Germline CDR1 and CDR2: DFQATT and SNEGSKA (reference sequence). This CDR3 comprises 14 residues. After removal of 5 bases from V and 6 bases from J, the junction contained 7 bases not matched to a gene. The CDR3 loop reads CSAPSASGGNIQYF. The CDR3 nucleotides read TGCAGTGCTCCTTCCGCTAGCGGGGGAAACATTCAGTACTTC.

This clonotype was seen a few times. The V gene is TRBV12-3 or TRBV12-4, the J gene TRBJ2-1; 11 positions match TRBD2. The CDR3 sequence is 14 residues long. After removal of 4 bases from V and 9 bases from J, the junction contained 5 bases not matched to a gene. In nucleotides, the CDR3 is TGTGCCAGCAGTTGGGGACTAGCGGTTTCTGAGCAGTTCTTC. Its protein is CASSWGLAVSEQFF.

This clonotype has a count of ten or more. The gene calls are TRBV18 and TRBJ1-5; a possible D gene is TRBD1 (5 bases). Looked up from germline, CDR1 is KGHSH and CDR2 is LQKENI. Trimming cost V 6 bases and J 0 bases, with 12 bases left between them. The CDR3 consists of 15 residues. The CDR3 coding sequence is TGTGCCAGCTCCCTCGGGGGGGATAGCAATCAGCCCCAGCATTTT. It is translated as CASSLGGDSNQPQHF.

This clonotype has only a few counts. V gene TRBV7-9 combines with J gene TRBJ1-2; 9 nucleotides match TRBD1. This CDR3 comprises 14 residues. The junction had 8 bases not matched to a gene; V was cut back by 4 bases and J by 8 bases. Germline V gives CDR1 SEHNR, CDR2 FQNEAQ (reference sequence). The CDR3 is CASSSWDREGGYTF. DNA for the CDR3: TGTGCCAGCAGCTCCTGGGACAGGGAAGGAGGCTACACCTTC.

This clonotype was picked up a small number of times. The chain carries TRBV28 and TRBJ2-7; 9 bases map to TRBD1. Germline loops: CDR1 MDHEN, CDR2 SYDVKM. This CDR3 has 14 residues. Trimming took 6 bases from V and 4 from J; bases not matched to a gene: 7. As DNA, the CDR3 is TGTGCCAGCAGGCACGGACAGGGGAAATACGAGCAGTACGTC. Protein: CASRHGQGKYEQYV.

The rearrangement uses TRBV25-1 and TRBJ2-3; tentatively, D is TRBD2 (7 bases). Germline loops: CDR1 MGHDK, CDR2 SYGVNS. The CDR3 length is 17 residues. Trimming shortened V by 2 bases and J by 5 bases, and 20 bases separated the two germline ends. The CDR3 coding sequence is TGTGCCAGCAGTGAACGAGGAGGGGGGGGGGCCCGAGATACGCAGTATTTT. Translated: CASSERGGGGARDTQYF.

The table lists this clonotype with a few counts. This chain uses TRBV6-5 with TRBJ2-3; D may match TRBD1 or TRBD2 (6 bases each). CDR1 is MNHEY, CDR2 SVGAGI, per germline. This CDR3 spans 12 amino acids. The V end was cut by 7 bases, the J end by 4 bases, with 9 bases between. The CDR3 DNA follows: TGTGCCAGCAAAGGGGGGCCAGATACGCAGTATTTT. Residues: CASKGGPDTQYF.

In this sample, this clonotype turned up a few times. J is TRBJ1-5 and V is TRBV24-1, with D uncertain. The V end lost 12 bases, the J end lost 9 bases, and 14 bases lay between the germline ends. CDR1 and CDR2 from the germline V gene are KGHDR and SFDVKD. The CDR3 is 11 residues long. The CDR3 DNA follows: TGTGCCCTCTTAGGGCGCCTGCCCCAGCATTTT. This encodes CALLGRLPQHF.

This clonotype was detected only a few times. The rearrangement links TRBV27 to TRBJ1-1, with D maybe TRBD1 (5 bases). Germline CDR1 is MNHEY and CDR2 is SMNVEV (reference sequence). V dropped 1 base and J dropped 3 bases, with 9 bases sitting between them. The CDR3 is 14 residues long. The CDR3 sequence is CASSLYRTYTEAFF. The CDR3 bases are TGTGCCAGCAGTTTATACAGGACTTACACTGAAGCTTTCTTT.

This clonotype was counted between two and nine times. V is TRBV11-1 and J is TRBJ1-1, with D possibly matching TRBD1 (5 bases). This CDR3 has 13 amino acids. Trimming took off 4 bases at V and 4 bases at J, with 10 bases between the two ends. The germline V gene encodes CDR1 SGHAT and CDR2 FQDESV (reference sequence). The CDR3 is CASSSQGVTEAFF. CDR3 coding DNA: TGTGCCAGCAGCTCGCAGGGTGTCACTGAAGCTTTCTTT.

As concerns this clonotype: Germline is not matched at one junction end, which may reflect a read error. V and J are TRBV12-3 or TRBV12-4 and TRBJ2-4, with 14 bases matching TRBD2. This CDR3 contains 13 residues. The CDR3 nucleotides are TGTGCCAGCAGCCCAGGACTAGCGGGGGGCCCAGTCTTC. Its translation is CASSPGLAGGPVF.

This clonotype was seen more than once but under ten times. CDR3 amino acids: CASRMDFTGELFF. CDR3 nucleotides: TGTGCCAGCAGGATGGATTTCACCGGGGAGCTGTTTTTT. The chain links TRBV2 to TRBJ2-2, with no clear D. This CDR3 is built from 13 residues. Deletions cut 6 bases from V and 4 bases from J, with 9 bases between. Germline V CDR1 and CDR2: SNHLY, FYNNEI.

This clonotype came up many times. The chain is built from TRBV29-1 and TRBJ1-5; no definite D call. Trimming removed 0 bases at V and 2 bases at J, with 11 bases between. Germline V gene data show CDR1 as SQVTM and CDR2 as ANQGSEA. This CDR3 contains 15 residues. CDR3 region: CSVEDSGEGNQPQHF. In nucleotides, the CDR3 is TGCAGCGTTGAAGATTCTGGGGAGGGCAATCAGCCCCAGCATTTT. The full variable domain, completed using reference TRBV29-1 and TRBJ1-5, is SAVISQKPSRDICQRGTSLTIQCQVDSQVTMMFWYRQQPGQSLTLIATANQGSEATYESGFVIDKFPISRPNLTFSTLTVSNMSPEDSSIYLCSVEDSGEGNQPQHFGDGTRLSIL.

In this sample, this clonotype turned up many times. This rearrangement joins TRBV7-2 to TRBJ2-4; D unresolved. Between the trimmed V and J ends, which lost 1 base and 6 bases, there was a span of 10 bases. The V gene's germline CDR1 is SGHTA and CDR2 FQGNSA. The CDR3 runs to 14 residues. The CDR3 loop reads CASSLVVGRNIQYF. The CDR3 DNA reads as TGTGCCAGCAGCTTAGTAGTGGGTAGAAACATTCAGTACTTC.

This clonotype has just a few counts. J is TRBJ1-2 and V is TRBV3-1, with TRBD1 matching 12 bases. The CDR3 loop spans 17 amino acids. In germline, CDR1 is LGHDT, CDR2 YNNKEL (reference sequence). The ends lost 5 bases at V and 8 bases at J; junction bases unmatched: 15. The CDR3 DNA follows: TGTGCCAGCAGCGCAAGATCCCCGGGACAGGGGGCAAGGGGCTACACCTTC. Amino acids: CASSARSPGQGARGYTF.

This clonotype was seen a handful of times. The chain carries TRBV7-2 and TRBJ2-3, with 8 positions matching TRBD2. The CDR3 runs to 16 residues. Germline CDR1 SGHTA, CDR2 FQGNSA. V was pared by 5 bases and J by 4 bases, with 11 bases of the junction left unmatched. Here the CDR3 DNA reads TGTGCCAGCAGCAAGACTCCGGGACTAGGGGCAGATACGCAGTATTTT. Protein sequence: CASSKTPGLGADTQYF.

This clonotype was detected ten times or more. This chain links TRBV5-1 with TRBJ2-2; 9 bases line up with TRBD1. The trim removed 7 bases at V and 5 bases at J, leaving 9 bases unmatched. The CDR3 has 15 amino acids. Germline CDR1 is SGHRS and CDR2 is YFSETQ. The CDR3 here is CASVGQGTYTGELFF. CDR3 bases: TGCGCCAGCGTCGGACAGGGGACGTATACCGGGGAGCTGTTTTTT.

This clonotype has ten or more counts. The chain is built from TRBV7-9 and TRBJ1-2, with 7 nucleotides matching TRBD1. Germline V CDR1 and CDR2: SEHNR, FQNEAQ (reference sequence). The CDR3 is 15 residues long. The ends lost 3 bases at V and 5 bases at J; junction bases unmatched: 9. The CDR3 nucleotides read TGTGCCAGCAGCTTTGGGAGAGGGGGCGCTTATGGCTACACCTTC. Protein product: CASSFGRGGAYGYTF.

This chain uses TRBV12-3 or TRBV12-4 with TRBJ1-6, with D maybe TRBD1 (6 bases). This CDR3 spans 15 amino acids. Trimming removed 1 base from V and 7 bases from J, with 11 bases in between. CDR3 protein: CASSLVQGGNSPLHF. The CDR3 DNA follows: TGTGCCAGCAGTTTAGTACAGGGCGGCAATTCACCCCTCCACTTT.